These 5 T cell receptor beta chains were all obtained from the same sample, sequenced in a study of T cell responses to AZD1222 COVID-19 vaccine. Sequencing used immunoSEQ multiplex PCR; TCRdb keeps in-frame clones, though not all of them. In the table there are 90,000 to 110,000 clones, roughly 86% of which are singletons. Sequenced material: peripheral blood, taken 28 days after the second AZD1222 dose. Source of these receptors: an adult who received the AZD1222 COVID-19 vaccine.

The chain combines TRBV9 with TRBJ2-5; D is possibly TRBD2 (7 bases). The germline CDR1 and CDR2 sequences are SGDLS and YYNGEE. Trimming pared 4 bases from V and 5 bases from J, leaving 18 bases between. The length of the CDR3 is 15 residues. CDR3 sequence: CASSRWGGPWETQYF. For the CDR3, the DNA is TGTGCCAGCAGCCGTTGGGGGGGCCCGTGGGAGACCCAGTACTTC.

The V and J genes are TRBV20-1 and TRBJ1-1; unclear D gene. V lost 1 base to trimming and J lost 8 bases, with 8 bases between them. The germline CDR1 and CDR2 sequences are DFQATT and SNEGSKA (reference sequence). The CDR3 covers 11 residues. The CDR3 bases are TGCAGTGCTAGAGCCTTAGGGGAAGCTTTCTTT. Protein: CSARALGEAFF.

The chain has TRBV5-1 and TRBJ2-7, with D perhaps given as TRBD1 or TRBD2 (7 bases each). Germline V gene lookup returns CDR1 SGHRS and CDR2 YFSETQ. This CDR3 region has 14 residues. V shed 1 base and J shed 5 bases, with 13 bases lying between them. The CDR3 coding sequence is TGCGCCAGCAGCTTGTCGACAGGGACTAACGAGCAGTACTTC. It codes for CASSLSTGTNEQYF.

J is TRBJ1-5 and V is TRBV28, with D unresolved. The CDR3 consists of 14 residues. Per the germline V gene, CDR1 is MDHEN and CDR2 is SYDVKM. Trimming took 6 bases from V and 11 from J, leaving 20 bases between them. In nucleotides, the CDR3 is TGTGCCAGCAGCCCTCATCGGGCTAAACGTACCCAGCATTTT. Encoded protein: CASSPHRAKRTQHF.

The V call is TRBV6-5, the J call TRBJ1-1, with D maybe TRBD1 (5 bases). The CDR3 totals 14 residues. V lost 1 base to trimming and J lost 4 bases, with 10 bases between them. Germline V gene lookup returns CDR1 MNHEY and CDR2 SVGAGI. The CDR3 region has the DNA TGTGCCAGCAGTTACTTCGACAGTAGCACTGAAGCTTTCTTT. Protein: CASSYFDSSTEAFF.